Shown below are 31 T cell receptor beta chains from a single sample sequenced in a study of blood T cell repertoires in COVID-19. Generated by immunoSEQ multiplex PCR, the TCRdb table keeps only in-frame clones and is missing some. This sample has nearly 45,000 clones, with around 90% found just once. Sequencing was done on a sample of peripheral blood. All receptors come from a woman aged 80 or over in a cohort sampled during active or convalescent COVID-19.

This clone has more than one count but fewer than ten. The V gene is TRBV10-2, the J gene TRBJ2-2, with TRBD1 matching over 8 bases. V was clipped by 6 bases and J by 4 bases; unmatched bases: 7. The CDR3 totals 15 residues. Germline V gene data show CDR1 as WSHSY and CDR2 as SAAADI. CDR3 residues: CASRKGQGTTGELFF. Here the CDR3 DNA reads TGCGCCAGCAGGAAAGGACAGGGCACCACCGGGGAGCTGTTTTTT.

The chain joins TRBV5-5 to TRBJ2-5; D is perhaps TRBD1 (6 bases). The germline V gene has CDR1 SGHKS and CDR2 YYEKEE (reference sequence). This CDR3 is built from 14 residues. V was clipped by 2 bases and J by 2 bases, with 10 bases between them. The CDR3 DNA sequence: TGTGCCAGCAGCTTTCAGGGGCGGCAAGAGACCCAGTACTTC. This encodes CASSFQGRQETQYF.

V gene TRBV13 combines with J gene TRBJ2-2; 8 bases are a match to TRBD1. This CDR3 has 15 amino acids. Trimming cost V 5 bases and J 5 bases; bases outside gene matches: 7. The germline V gene has CDR1 PRHDT and CDR2 FYEKMQ (reference sequence). CDR3 sequence reads: CASSPDRGRTGELFF. The CDR3 DNA reads as TGTGCCAGCAGCCCAGACAGGGGTAGGACCGGGGAGCTGTTTTTT.

The chain uses TRBV20-1 and TRBJ2-5; 7 bases fit TRBD1. The V gene's germline CDR1 is DFQATT and CDR2 SNEGSKA (reference sequence). Trimming cost V 7 bases and J 4 bases; bases outside gene matches: 3. The CDR3 runs 11 residues. The chain's CDR3 is CSGAGGETQYF. The CDR3 DNA sequence: TGCAGTGGGGCAGGGGGAGAGACCCAGTACTTC.

J is TRBJ2-2 and V is TRBV3-1 (or the pseudogene TRBV3-2); 8 bases match TRBD1. Germline-derived CDR1 and CDR2 are LGHDT and YNNKEL (reference sequence). The CDR3 extends over 16 amino acids. The V segment lost 2 bases and the J segment 2 bases; nucleotides outside the gene matches: 4. CDR3 sequence: CASSQSRGHNTGELFF. In nucleotides, the CDR3 is TGTGCCAGCAGCCAAAGCAGGGGGCATAACACCGGGGAGCTGTTTTTT.

The gene calls are TRBV9 and TRBJ2-7; 11 nucleotides align to TRBD1. The J segment lost 4 bases and the V segment lost 4 bases, leaving 22 bases of the junction unmatched. Germline V gene data show CDR1 as SGDLS and CDR2 as YYNGEE. This CDR3 is 20 amino acids long. The CDR3, as DNA: TGTGCCAGCAGCCGAGGACAGGGGGCGGGTTTGGCAGCTTCAGGGTACGAGCAGTACTTC. Translating gives CASSRGQGAGLAASGYEQYF.

J is TRBJ2-3 and V is TRBV28; D gene ambiguous. The V gene's germline CDR1 is MDHEN and CDR2 SYDVKM. V lost 4 bases to trimming and J lost 2 bases, with 4 bases between them. The CDR3 is made up of 12 amino acids. The DNA of the CDR3 is TGTGCCAGCAGTTCGGTCACAGATACGCAGTATTTT. Translating it yields CASSSVTDTQYF.

The V and J genes are TRBV5-1 and TRBJ2-2, with unresolved D. The germline gives CDR1 SGHRS, CDR2 YFSETQ. Trimming took off 0 bases at V and 4 bases at J, with 10 bases between the two ends. The CDR3 runs 15 residues. The CDR3 DNA is TGCGCCAGCAGCTTGGAATCCGTCGGCACCGGGGAGCTGTTTTTT. Protein sequence: CASSLESVGTGELFF.

This chain uses TRBV28 with TRBJ1-4; TRBD1 matches 11 bases. J gave up 8 bases and V 6 bases, and 8 bases lay outside the gene matches. Looked up from germline, CDR1 is MDHEN and CDR2 is SYDVKM. This CDR3 comprises 15 residues. CDR3 loop: CASRTGGQGDEKLFF. CDR3 nucleotide sequence: TGTGCCAGCAGAACCGGGGGACAGGGGGACGAAAAACTGTTTTTT.

The J gene is TRBJ2-7, the V gene TRBV6-6, with 8 bases that match TRBD1. The CDR3 consists of 14 residues. V lost 1 base and J lost 6; bases outside the gene matches: 5. The germline V gene has CDR1 MNHNY and CDR2 SVGAGI (reference sequence). The CDR3 loop reads CASSYLGQGGEQYF. In DNA, the CDR3 is TGTGCCAGCAGTTACTTAGGACAGGGCGGCGAGCAGTACTTC.

The gene calls are TRBV19 and TRBJ1-3; no firm D call. The CDR3 extends over 16 amino acids. Germline CDR1 is LNHDA and CDR2 is SQIVND (reference sequence). The germline V and J ends were trimmed by 7 bases and 4 bases, with 20 bases remaining between them. CDR3 nucleotides: TGTGCCAGTATCAAGTTTGCAGGACGGGGAGGAAACACCATATATTTT. This sequence encodes CASIKFAGRGGNTIYF.

The J gene is TRBJ2-2, the V gene TRBV6-4, with 7 bases lining up with TRBD1. From germline, CDR1 is MRHNA and CDR2 SNTAGT. This CDR3 is built from 14 residues. V gave up 3 bases and J gave up 4 bases; unmatched junction bases: 2. CDR3 amino acids: CASSEGQPTGELFF. The CDR3 DNA sequence: TGTGCCAGCAGTGAGGGACAGCCCACCGGGGAGCTGTTTTTT.

Turning to this clone: Its ends do not fully match the called genes, so a read error is possible. The chain joins TRBV7-6 to TRBJ2-3; D not resolved. The germline CDR1 and CDR2 sequences are SGHVS and FNYEAQ. The CDR3 totals 13 residues. CDR3 sequence reads: CASSLSSRDTQYF. CDR3 in DNA: TGTGCCAGCAGCTTGAGTAGCAGAGATACGCAGTATTTT.

In its sample, this clone was seen a few times. This chain uses TRBV7-9 with TRBJ2-2; tentatively, D is TRBD2 (6 bases). The ends were cut back, 1 base at V and 4 bases at J, with 10 bases in the middle. The CDR3 consists of 15 residues. Germline V gives CDR1 SEHNR, CDR2 FQNEAQ (reference sequence). The CDR3 bases are TGTGCCAGCAGCTTAGTCCGGGAGACCACCGGGGAGCTGTTTTTT. Translation gives CASSLVRETTGELFF.

This clone was picked up one time. The gene calls are TRBV29-1 and TRBJ1-1; possibly TRBD1 for D (6 bases). V lost 3 bases and J lost 3, with 14 bases in between. Germline V lookup: CDR1 SQVTM, CDR2 ANQGSEA. The CDR3 is 14 amino acids. CDR3 loop: CSVDLPGVHTEAFF. The CDR3 nucleotides are TGCAGCGTTGACTTACCAGGGGTGCACACTGAAGCTTTCTTT. Supplemented by reference TRBV29-1 and TRBJ1-1, the full variable domain reads SAVISQKPSRDICQRGTSLTIQCQVDSQVTMMFWYRQQPGQSLTLIATANQGSEATYESGFVIDKFPISRPNLTFSTLTVSNMSPEDSSIYLCSVDLPGVHTEAFFGQGTRLTVV.

This chain connects TRBV5-4 to TRBJ1-6; D gene uncertain. Trimming left V 4 bases short and J 5 bases short, with 13 bases between. Germline-derived CDR1 and CDR2 are SGHNT and YYREEE (reference sequence). This CDR3 comprises 15 residues. The CDR3 protein is CASSLGGGNNSPLHF. The CDR3, as DNA: TGTGCCAGCAGCCTGGGAGGCGGGAATAATTCACCCCTCCACTTT.

The chain recombines TRBV11-3 with TRBJ2-3; D is perhaps TRBD2 (5 bases). V was pared by 8 bases and J by 0 bases, with 15 bases between. The CDR3 is 15 amino acids. CDR1 is SGHNT and CDR2 is YENEEA in the germline V gene. As DNA, the CDR3 is TGTGCCAGCTCCCCTCCGGGATCTAGCACAGATACGCAGTATTTT. Amino acid sequence: CASSPPGSSTDTQYF.

Regarding this clone: A junction end diverges from the germline sequence, so it may reflect a read error. The rearrangement uses TRBV7-9 and TRBJ2-2; weak D call: TRBD1 (7 bases). Germline CDR1 and CDR2: SEHNR and FQNEAQ (reference sequence). The CDR3 loop spans 16 amino acids. This CDR3 reads CASSVAEGGWSGELFF. For the CDR3, the DNA is TGTGCCAGCAGCGTAGCGGAAGGGGGCTGGTCCGGGGAGCTGTTTTTT. The entire variable domain, with the rest obtained from reference TRBV7-9 and TRBJ2-2, is as follows: DTGVSQNPRHKITKRGQNVTFRCDPISEHNRLYWYRQTLGQGPEFLTYFQNEAQLEKSRLLSDRFSAERPKGSFSTLEIQRTEQGDSAMYLCASSVAEGGWSGELFFGEGSRLTVL.

Only a few counts were recorded for this clone. The rearrangement uses TRBV5-1 and TRBJ2-7; 10 positions match TRBD1. The J segment lost 3 bases and the V segment lost 3 bases, leaving 3 bases of the junction unmatched. CDR3 length equals 14 residues. Germline V gene data show CDR1 as SGHRS and CDR2 as YFSETQ. The DNA of the CDR3 is TGCGCCAGCAGCTCGACAGGGGGCTTCTACGAGCAGTACTTC. This translates into CASSSTGGFYEQYF.

This chain uses TRBV27 with TRBJ2-5, with TRBD2 matching over 15 bases. This CDR3 is 18 amino acids long. Germline trimming cut 6 bases from V and 5 bases from J; bases unmatched to any gene: 13. Germline loops: CDR1 MNHEY, CDR2 SMNVEV (reference sequence). CDR3 loop: CASSHRAGTSGRSETQYF. The DNA of the CDR3 is TGTGCCAGCAGCCATCGAGCCGGGACTAGCGGGAGGAGCGAGACCCAGTACTTC.

The chain is built from TRBV10-1 and TRBJ2-2, with D tentatively TRBD1 (5 bases). Trimming stripped 6 bases from V and 2 bases from J, with 10 bases between. Germline CDR1 is WNHNN and CDR2 is SYGVQD (reference sequence). CDR3 size: 14 residues. CDR3 sequence reads: CASRRQRNTGELFF. The CDR3 DNA sequence: TGCGCCAGCAGGAGACAGAGAAACACCGGGGAGCTGTTTTTT.

This rearrangement joins TRBV9 to TRBJ1-3; 10 bases line up with TRBD1. The CDR3 loop spans 16 amino acids. The germline gives CDR1 SGDLS, CDR2 YYNGEE. Trimming removed 4 bases from V and 2 bases from J; junction bases left unmatched: 6. The CDR3 DNA reads TGTGCCAGCAGCCCTATGACAGGGGGCACTGGAAACACCATATATTTT. Protein: CASSPMTGGTGNTIYF.

A word on this clone: One end of the junction does not line up with germline, which may come from a read error. The chain has TRBV7-7 and TRBJ2-5; 7 bases are shared with TRBD2. The CDR3 covers 16 residues. Germline lookup yields CDR1 SSHAT and CDR2 FNYEAQ (reference sequence). The CDR3 DNA reads as TGTGCTAGCAGCTTAACTAGCGCCCCGATCCAAGAGACCCAGTACTTC. Its translation is CASSLTSAPIQETQYF.

The V and J genes are TRBV28 and TRBJ2-7, with 10 positions matching TRBD1. V lost 4 bases, J lost 1 base, and 4 bases stayed unmatched. This CDR3 is built from 15 residues. Germline V gene sequence: CDR1 MDHEN, CDR2 SYDVKM. The CDR3 coding sequence is TGTGCCAGCAGTTCCGGGACAGGGGAGTCCTACGAGCAGTACTTC. Its translation is CASSSGTGESYEQYF.

For the CDR3, the DNA is TGTGCCAGCTCACCAACAGGGGGGGACACTGAAGCTTTCTTT. Its translation: CASSPTGGDTEAFF. The V and J genes are TRBV18 and TRBJ1-1; TRBD1 aligns across 8 bases. CDR3 size: 14 residues. CDR1 is KGHSH and CDR2 is LQKENI in the germline V gene. V dropped 2 bases and J dropped 3; count of bases not matched to a gene: 2.

V gene TRBV3-1 (or the pseudogene TRBV3-2) combines with J gene TRBJ2-1; D call uncertain. Germline V gene data show CDR1 as LGHDT and CDR2 as YNNKEL (reference sequence). The CDR3 is made up of 16 amino acids. Trimming took off 4 bases at V and 6 bases at J, with 19 bases between the two ends. CDR3 DNA sequence: TGTGCCAGCAGCCGACGACAAGGTCCCTATGGCAATGAGCAGTTCTTC. Its translation is CASSRRQGPYGNEQFF.

The rearrangement links TRBV5-4 to TRBJ2-3, with TRBD2 matching 7 bases. Germline values: CDR1 SGHNT, CDR2 YYREEE (reference sequence). This CDR3 comprises 16 residues. V lost 3 bases and J lost 6; bases outside the gene matches: 13. The CDR3 loop reads CASSSPWGGSRDTQYF. As DNA, the CDR3 is TGTGCCAGCAGCTCCCCCTGGGGCGGGAGCAGGGATACGCAGTATTTT.

The chain uses TRBV30 and TRBJ2-1; D perhaps matches TRBD2 (5 bases). Per germline, CDR1 GTSNPN and CDR2 SVGIG (reference sequence). Trimming took off 2 bases at V and 8 bases at J, with 13 bases between the two ends. The CDR3 runs to 13 residues. CDR3 sequence: CAWSRLAGYEQFF. The CDR3 nucleotides are TGTGCCTGGAGTCGCCTAGCCGGGTATGAGCAGTTCTTC. The variable domain in full, completed from reference TRBV30 and TRBJ2-1, reads SQTIHQWPATLVQPVGSPLSLECTVEGTSNPNLYWYRQAAGRGLQLLFYSVGIGQISSEVPQNLSASRPQDRQFILSSKKLLLSDSGFYLCAWSRLAGYEQFFGPGTRLTVL.

The V gene is TRBV11-3, the J gene TRBJ1-1; maybe TRBD1 (5 bases). The CDR3 is 15 amino acids. V was cut by 5 bases and J by 3 bases, with 16 bases left in between. Germline V CDR1 and CDR2: SGHNT, YENEEA. CDR3 nucleotides: TGTGCCAGCAGCCCCCGTTTGGCGGGGGACACTGAAGCTTTCTTT. This codes for CASSPRLAGDTEAFF.

This clone has more than one count but fewer than ten. The genes are TRBV9 and TRBJ1-5, with 9 positions matching TRBD1. Trimming cost V 0 bases and J 4 bases; bases outside gene matches: 2. The CDR3 contains 15 residues. The germline gives CDR1 SGDLS, CDR2 YYNGEE. CDR3 coding DNA: TGTGCCAGCAGCGTAGCAGGGACAGGGAATCAGCCCCAGCATTTT. This encodes CASSVAGTGNQPQHF. Full variable domain (remainder filled in from reference TRBV9 and TRBJ1-5): DSGVTQTPKHLITATGQRVTLRCSPRSGDLSVYWYQQSLDQGLQFLIQYYNGEERAKGNILERFSAQQFPDLHSELNLSSLELGDSALYFCASSVAGTGNQPQHFGDGTRLSIL.

The chain joins TRBV6-2 or TRBV6-3 to TRBJ2-3, with 13 bases that match TRBD2. The trim removed 0 bases at V and 3 bases at J, leaving 3 bases unmatched. The length of the CDR3 is 17 residues. CDR1 MNHEY and CDR2 SVGEGT come from the germline V gene. CDR3 in amino acids: CASSYSPGLAGTDTQYF. The CDR3 DNA is TGTGCCAGCAGTTACTCGCCGGGACTAGCGGGGACAGATACGCAGTATTTT.